The 28 T cell receptor beta chains listed next were all sequenced from one sample in a study of T-cell memory formation after mild COVID-19 (dated by TCRdb to about 2021). The library was generated by 5' RACE. The instrument was an Illumina NovaSeq 6000. TCRdb reworked the public reads: Q25 trimming with fastp, MiXCR clone assembly, productive beta chains retained. Every entry covers one CDR3 protein and lists the most common genes and DNA from its rows. The sample records 40,000 to 60,000 distinct CDR3 sequences, around 7% of which are singletons. The top ten constitute roughly 1.5% of the sample. The sample taken for sequencing was PBMCs or a T cell subset sorted from them (not recorded which). The source is a man aged 18 to 29 who had mild COVID-19 (a few samples of this study predate the infection). The sample titles of this study are shuffled in the database, so cell type and time point are left out; the donor was told from shared clones.

There are many counts of this clonotype. The rearrangement uses TRBV5-1 and TRBJ2-3; TRBD2 agrees at 8 bases. Germline loops: CDR1 SGHRS, CDR2 YFSETQ. The CDR3 sequence is 15 residues long. Trimming cost V 1 base and J 4 bases; bases outside gene matches: 5. The CDR3 is CASSLTVSGADTQYF. The CDR3 bases are TGCGCCAGCAGCTTGACGGTTAGCGGGGCAGATACGCAGTATTTT.

This clonotype was observed many times. The rearrangement joins TRBV20-1 to TRBJ2-5; perhaps D is TRBD1 or TRBD2 (5 bases each). The germline CDR1 and CDR2 sequences are DFQATT and SNEGSKA (reference sequence). The CDR3 runs to 16 residues. Trimming removed 6 bases from V and 0 bases from J, with 20 bases in between. The CDR3 DNA reads as TGCAGTGCCCTCAGGTCGGGGACCGCCTACCAAGAGACCCAGTACTTC. Translated, it gives CSALRSGTAYQETQYF.

In its sample, this clonotype was seen many times. The CDR3 here is CASSQDSRADTQYF. The CDR3, as DNA: TGCGCCAGCAGCCAAGATTCCAGGGCAGATACGCAGTATTTT. The V and J genes are TRBV4-3 and TRBJ2-3, with D possibly matching TRBD1 (5 bases). This CDR3 spans 14 amino acids. Trimming took off 0 bases at V and 4 bases at J, with 8 bases between the two ends. Germline CDR1 reads LGHNA; CDR2 reads YSLEER.

Here the CDR3 reads CASSLVLGEAFF. CDR3 DNA sequence: TGTGCCAGCAGCTTGGTTTTGGGTGAAGCTTTCTTT. The genes are TRBV5-5 and TRBJ1-1; no reliable D call. From germline, CDR1 is SGHKS and CDR2 YYEKEE (reference sequence). Trimming took 0 bases from V and 7 from J, leaving 7 bases between them. This CDR3 is built from 12 residues. The full variable domain, with the rest looked up from reference TRBV5-5 and TRBJ1-1, is DAGVTQSPTHLIKTRGQQVTLRCSPISGHKSVSWYQQVLGQGPQFIFQYYEKEERGRGNFPDRFSARQFPNYSSELNVNALLLGDSALYLCASSLVLGEAFFGQGTRLTVV.

The table lists this clonotype with many counts. This sequence joins TRBV12-3 or TRBV12-4 and TRBJ2-5; D is perhaps TRBD2 (6 bases). The length of the CDR3 is 13 residues. Trimming took 5 bases from V and 8 from J, leaving 15 bases between them. The CDR3 protein is CASSGTEGGTQYF. The CDR3 DNA reads as TGTGCCAGCAGTGGGACGGAGGGAGGAACCCAGTACTTC.

This clonotype was observed a handful of times. This chain joins TRBV7-2 and TRBJ1-2, with 8 bases identical to TRBD1. The CDR3 sequence is 15 residues long. Trimming removed 3 bases from V and 0 bases from J; junction bases left unmatched: 3. The germline V gene has CDR1 SGHTA and CDR2 FQGNSA. CDR3 region: CASSLTGVPNYGYTF. The CDR3 DNA follows: TGTGCCAGCAGCTTGACAGGGGTACCTAACTATGGCTACACCTTC.

This chain uses TRBV7-7 with TRBJ2-7, with D perhaps TRBD1 (6 bases). The V end lost 4 bases, the J end lost 2 bases, and 9 bases lay between the germline ends. CDR1 and CDR2 (germline): SSHAT, FNYEAQ (reference sequence). The CDR3 has 13 residues. The CDR3 region has the DNA TGTGCCAGCAGCTACGGACAGACCTACGAGCAGTACTTC. It yields the protein CASSYGQTYEQYF.

The chain recombines TRBV24-1 with TRBJ1-1; the D gene is possibly TRBD1 (5 bases). This CDR3 is 17 amino acids long. CDR1 and CDR2 (germline): KGHDR, SFDVKD. V lost 5 bases and J 5 bases, leaving 23 bases between the germline ends. CDR3 sequence (DNA): TGTGCCACCAGTGCCTTAGTAGTAGCCGTGGGGGTAACTGAAGCTTTCTTT. It yields the protein CATSALVVAVGVTEAFF.

The chain is built from TRBV6-5 and TRBJ2-5, with TRBD2 identical over 15 bases. J lost 14 bases, V lost 0 bases, and 10 bases had no gene match. This CDR3 has 16 residues. Germline assignment: CDR1 MNHEY and CDR2 SVGAGI. CDR3 amino acids: CASSYSGGLAGGPSYF. The CDR3, as DNA: TGTGCCAGCAGTTACTCTGGGGGACTAGCGGGGGGCCCTAGTTACTTC.

This clonotype was seen at least ten times. The chain combines TRBV24-1 with TRBJ2-3; 7 nucleotides agree with TRBD1. The CDR3 spans 16 residues. The ends lost 3 bases at V and 0 bases at J; junction bases unmatched: 5. Germline values: CDR1 KGHDR, CDR2 SFDVKD. CDR3 DNA: TGTGCCACCAGTGATCAAGGGACAGCTAGCACAGATACGCAGTATTTT. Translated, it gives CATSDQGTASTDTQYF.

This clonotype was picked up a small number of times. The chain combines TRBV5-6 with TRBJ1-5; a possible D gene is TRBD1 (5 bases). The CDR3 spans 15 residues. V gave up 0 bases and J gave up 4 bases, with 11 bases separating them. From germline, CDR1 is SGHDT and CDR2 YYEEEE. The DNA for the CDR3 is TGTGCCAGCAGCTTGGGGCCGGGGGTTAATCAGCCCCAGCATTTT. It yields the protein CASSLGPGVNQPQHF.

This clonotype was seen a handful of times. The CDR3 loop is CASSRQGRGFSPLHF. For the CDR3, the DNA is TGTGCCAGCAGCCGACAAGGCAGGGGCTTTTCACCCCTCCACTTT. This sequence joins TRBV6-5 and TRBJ1-6, with D possibly matching TRBD1 (6 bases). CDR1 and CDR2 (germline): MNHEY, SVGAGI. V lost 6 bases to trimming and J lost 9 bases, with 18 bases between them. This CDR3 spans 15 amino acids.

This clonotype was detected ten times or more. V is TRBV4-2 and J is TRBJ2-7, with D possibly being TRBD2 (6 bases). The CDR3 consists of 14 residues. The germline V and J ends were trimmed by 1 base and 7 bases, with 14 bases remaining between them. From germline, CDR1 is LGHNA and CDR2 YNFKEQ. CDR3 sequence (DNA): TGTGCCAGCAGCCAAGGGGGGGATCGGAGGGAGCAGTACTTC. It specifies CASSQGGDRREQYF.

This clonotype was seen a few times. DNA of the CDR3: TGTGCCAGCAGGTCGGGACGGGTTGTAAACAATGAGCAGTTCTTC. Translated, it gives CASRSGRVVNNEQFF. The rearrangement links TRBV7-2 to TRBJ2-1, with D perhaps given as TRBD1 or TRBD2 (5 bases each). V lost 6 bases and J 5 bases, leaving 17 bases between the germline ends. Germline-derived CDR1 and CDR2 are SGHTA and FQGNSA. The CDR3 sequence is 15 residues long.

At least ten counts were recorded for this clonotype. The CDR3 is CASSSGHSNTEAFF. The CDR3 DNA reads TGCGCCAGCAGCTCTGGACACTCGAACACTGAAGCTTTCTTT. This sequence joins TRBV5-1 and TRBJ1-1, with a possible D match to TRBD1 (5 bases). The CDR3 extends over 14 amino acids. Trimming stripped 3 bases from V and 1 base from J, with 10 bases between. CDR1 and CDR2 from the germline V gene are SGHRS and YFSETQ.

At least ten counts were recorded for this clonotype. The genes are TRBV11-2 and TRBJ2-7; tentatively, D is TRBD2 (6 bases). There are 13 residues in the CDR3. V lost 6 bases to trimming and J lost 3 bases, with 12 bases between them. Germline V gene sequence: CDR1 SGHAT, CDR2 FQNNGV. The CDR3 sequence: CASSSRGLYEQYV. The CDR3 DNA reads as TGTGCCAGCAGTTCAAGGGGACTCTACGAGCAGTACGTC.

This clonotype was picked up many times. The genes are TRBV7-2 and TRBJ2-7; TRBD2 aligns across 12 bases. The CDR3 length is 16 residues. Germline V lookup: CDR1 SGHTA, CDR2 FQGNSA. With 0 bases clipped from V and 3 bases from J, the junction kept 3 bases outside the gene matches. The CDR3 DNA follows: TGTGCCAGCAGCTTAGCATCACTAGCGGGGGGCTACGAGCAGTACTTC. This codes for CASSLASLAGGYEQYF.

DNA of the CDR3: TGTGCCAGTGGTGCGGGGGACCAAGAGACCCAGTACTTC. It is translated as CASGAGDQETQYF. The genes are TRBV7-3 and TRBJ2-5; 7 bases are shared with TRBD2. Germline V gene data show CDR1 as SGHTA and CDR2 as FQGTGA. V trimming: 9 bases; J trimming: 0 bases; junction bases outside the gene matches: 4. The CDR3 runs to 13 residues.

The chain uses TRBV20-1 and TRBJ1-5, with D perhaps matching TRBD1 (5 bases). The V and J ends lost 5 bases and 4 bases respectively, with 12 bases between them. The germline V gene encodes CDR1 DFQATT and CDR2 SNEGSKA (reference sequence). CDR3 length: 13 amino acids. CDR3 DNA sequence: TGCAGTGCTTACGACAGCTATAATCAGCCCCAGCATTTT. Translation: CSAYDSYNQPQHF.

This clonotype occurred many times. V is TRBV4-3 and J is TRBJ2-7, with D perhaps matching TRBD1 or TRBD2 (5 bases each). From germline, CDR1 is LGHNA and CDR2 YSLEER. CDR3 length: 16 amino acids. V dropped 4 bases and J dropped 0 bases, with 16 bases sitting between them. This chain's CDR3 is CASSRGHGDRSYEQYF. The CDR3 DNA sequence: TGCGCCAGCAGCCGCGGACACGGGGACCGCTCCTACGAGCAGTACTTC.

This clonotype was seen a handful of times. The genes are TRBV7-9 and TRBJ1-2, with 7 bases fitting TRBD1. CDR1 SEHNR and CDR2 FQNEAQ come from the germline V gene (reference sequence). V lost 5 bases, J lost 5 bases, and 5 bases stayed unmatched. There are 13 residues in the CDR3. Here the CDR3 DNA reads TGTGCCAGCAGCCCCACAGGGGCGTATGGCTACACCTTC. This translates into CASSPTGAYGYTF.

The rearrangement uses TRBV12-3 or TRBV12-4 and TRBJ1-1; D not certain. V lost 6 bases and J lost 7, with 9 bases in between. The CDR3 spans 11 residues. The CDR3 DNA follows: TGTGCCAGCAGATGGCGGTTTGAAGCTTTCTTT. Translation: CASRWRFEAFF.

V is TRBV12-3 or TRBV12-4 and J is TRBJ2-2; TRBD1 might be the D (6 bases). CDR3 length: 13 amino acids. Trimming removed 8 bases at V and 7 bases at J, with 14 bases between. The CDR3 region is CASAEGGYGELFF. CDR3 nucleotides: TGTGCCAGCGCAGAAGGGGGATACGGGGAGCTGTTTTTT.

The chain's CDR3 is CSAPDRKRGNQPQHF. The CDR3 region has the DNA TGCAGTGCACCGGACAGGAAACGTGGCAATCAGCCCCAGCATTTT. The chain uses TRBV20-1 and TRBJ1-5; 7 nucleotides align to TRBD1. The CDR3 runs 15 residues. Germline assignment: CDR1 DFQATT and CDR2 SNEGSKA (reference sequence). The junction had 10 bases not matched to a gene; V was cut back by 6 bases and J by 2 bases.

This clonotype has more than one count but fewer than ten. The chain recombines TRBV7-2 with TRBJ2-5; TRBD1 or TRBD2 may be the D gene (5 bases each). The V and J ends lost 5 bases and 1 base respectively, with 11 bases between them. Germline V gene sequence: CDR1 SGHTA, CDR2 FQGNSA. The CDR3 runs 14 residues. CDR3 region: CASSPLGTQETQYF. The CDR3 DNA reads as TGTGCCAGCAGCCCCCTAGGGACCCAAGAGACCCAGTACTTC.

The V and J genes are TRBV23-1 and TRBJ1-4; D gene unclear. TRBV23-1 is an ORF, with its function uncertain. V shed 10 bases and J shed 2 bases, with 14 bases lying between them. The CDR3 runs 14 residues. CDR3 sequence (DNA): TGCGCCACCGACCTGGGGAATACTAATGAAAAACTGTTTTTT. Translating gives CATDLGNTNEKLFF.

The chain combines TRBV6-6 with TRBJ1-4, with D perhaps TRBD1 (5 bases). Looked up from germline, CDR1 is MNHNY and CDR2 is SVGAGI (reference sequence). The CDR3 has 15 residues. Deletions cut 6 bases from V and 5 bases from J, with 16 bases between. In DNA, the CDR3 is TGTGCCAGCAGCGACACCGCCCGGGGGAATGAAAAACTGTTTTTT. It yields the protein CASSDTARGNEKLFF.

This clonotype showed up just a few times. This sequence joins TRBV5-1 and TRBJ1-6; 8 bases line up with TRBD1. The CDR3 consists of 15 residues. J lost 7 bases, V lost 1 base, and 4 bases had no gene match. CDR1 is SGHRS, CDR2 YFSETQ, per germline. The CDR3 loop is CASSLLTGGNSPLHF. Written as DNA, the CDR3 is TGCGCCAGCAGCTTGCTTACAGGGGGGAATTCACCCCTCCACTTT.